Described below is a single T cell receptor beta chain sequence and its context. Its antigen remains unidentified. These data originate in a study of T-cell reconstitution after alpha-beta-depleted transplantation in children. Study observations and caveats: T-cell counts and diversity were attributed mostly to newly produced T cells one year after transplant. High day-60 TCRbeta diversity in some patients came from surviving recipient T cells and thymic progenitors. By about two months after transplant, alpha-beta T cells reportedly arose from several hundred graft clones that had expanded.

V lost 2 bases and J lost 6; bases outside the gene matches: 4. The CDR3 consists of 15 residues. The germline CDR1 and CDR2 sequences are MDHEN and SYDVKM. TCRbeta library preparation incorporated unique molecular identifiers. TCRdb re-called the PCR reads through MiXCR, storing one row per CDR3 protein. Among around 8,800 distinct CDR3 sequences listed, around 17% were seen once. The sample consisted of PBMCs, mostly from graft donor cells, taken 60 days after TCRalphabeta/CD19-depleted stem cell transplant. V usage is TRBV28 and J usage is TRBJ2-1, with 10 bases that match TRBD2. The clonotype originates from a girl in the first two years of life who had a stem cell transplant for combined immunodeficiency, so the T cells may come from the graft donor. The CDR3 DNA reads as TGTGCCAGCAGTTTAGAGCGGGGGGGAAGCAATGAGCAGTTCTTC. Translation: CASSLERGGSNEQFF.